A selection of T cell receptor beta chains follows, all from one sample in a study of blood T cell repertoires in COVID-19. Sequenced by immunoSEQ multiplex PCR; TCRdb stores in-frame clones only, minus some. Of around 16,000 clones in the sample, around 83% were seen once. The sequenced material came from peripheral blood. The receptors were sampled from a man in his 60s with acute or convalescent COVID-19. CDR3s include the opening cysteine and the closing phenylalanine or tryptophan. Fields, in order: D gene, J gene, clone size, V gene, CDR3 DNA, CDR3 protein. The D gene is left open where the match is weak. Rows may omit the clone size; those that give it use once, few, many or a size class.

D gene: NA
J gene: TRBJ2-5
clone size: NA
V gene: TRBV6-5
CDR3 DNA: TGTGCCAGCAGCCGGGCTAGGACGGGACAAGAGACCCAGTACTTC
CDR3 protein: CASSRARTGQETQYF

D gene: NA
J gene: TRBJ2-2
clone size: NA
V gene: TRBV2
CDR3 DNA: TGTGCCAGCAGTCAGGGGCGGACGGGAAACACCGGGGAGCTGTTTTTT
CDR3 protein: CASSQGRTGNTGELFF

D gene: TRBD1
J gene: TRBJ2-7
clone size: NA
V gene: TRBV3-1/TRBV3-2
CDR3 DNA: TGTGCCAGCAGCCTGGACAGGGGCCGGGGTGAGCAGTACTTC
CDR3 protein: CASSLDRGRGEQYF

D gene: TRBD2
J gene: TRBJ2-7
clone size: NA
V gene: TRBV7-2
CDR3 DNA: TGTGCCAGCAGCTTAGTAGGGACTAGCGGGCAAGTATACGAGCAGTACTTC
CDR3 protein: CASSLVGTSGQVYEQYF

D gene: TRBD1
J gene: TRBJ2-7
clone size: NA
V gene: TRBV28
CDR3 DNA: TGTGCCAGCAGTTCCCCCGGGACAGGGGGGTACGAGCAGTACTTC
CDR3 protein: CASSSPGTGGYEQYF

D gene: TRBD2
J gene: TRBJ2-3
clone size: NA
V gene: TRBV4-3
CDR3 DNA: TGCGCCAGCAGCCAAGATCGTAGCGGGGTAAGCACAGATACGCAGTATTTT
CDR3 protein: CASSQDRSGVSTDTQYF

D gene: TRBD1
J gene: TRBJ2-3
clone size: NA
V gene: TRBV7-2
CDR3 DNA: TGTGCCAGCAGCTTAGACAGGGGACGCACAGATACGCAGTATTTT
CDR3 protein: CASSLDRGRTDTQYF

D gene: NA
J gene: TRBJ2-3
clone size: NA
V gene: TRBV7-8
CDR3 DNA: TGTGCCAGCAGCTCCTTAGTTCCCCAGGGCACAGATACGCAGTATTTT
CDR3 protein: CASSSLVPQGTDTQYF

D gene: NA
J gene: TRBJ2-1
clone size: NA
V gene: TRBV10-3
CDR3 DNA: TGTGCCATCAGTGAGAGCGGAACCCACAATGAGCAGTTCTTC
CDR3 protein: CAISESGTHNEQFF

D gene: TRBD1
J gene: TRBJ1-2
clone size: few
V gene: TRBV27
CDR3 DNA: TGTGCCAGCAGTCGACAGGGTCCGCCGTATGGCTACACCTTC
CDR3 protein: CASSRQGPPYGYTF

D gene: TRBD2
J gene: TRBJ2-7
clone size: NA
V gene: TRBV28
CDR3 DNA: TGTGCCAGCAGTTTAGCGGGAGGGCCGACCTACGAGCAGTACTTC
CDR3 protein: CASSLAGGPTYEQYF

D gene: TRBD2
J gene: TRBJ2-5
clone size: NA
V gene: TRBV20-1
CDR3 DNA: TGCAGTGCTAGTAATCCAGCGGGAGAGGTCGAGACCCAGTACTTC
CDR3 protein: CSASNPAGEVETQYF

D gene: NA
J gene: TRBJ2-7
clone size: NA
V gene: TRBV7-2
CDR3 DNA: TGTGCCAGCAGCGACAGCCCCATAACCTACGAGCAGTACTTC
CDR3 protein: CASSDSPITYEQYF

D gene: NA
J gene: TRBJ1-2
clone size: few
V gene: TRBV6-5
CDR3 DNA: TGTGCGATCCTATGGGGAGGGGGACTTTATGGCTACACCTTC
CDR3 protein: CAILWGGGLYGYTF

D gene: TRBD1
J gene: TRBJ1-2
clone size: NA
V gene: TRBV9
CDR3 DNA: TGTGCCAGCAGCGATGCAGGGGGCAGAGTTAACTATGGCTACACCTTC
CDR3 protein: CASSDAGGRVNYGYTF

D gene: NA
J gene: TRBJ1-6
clone size: once
V gene: TRBV6-1
CDR3 DNA: TGTGCCAGCAGTGGGAGTTCATACCGGATTAATTCACCCCTCCACTTT
CDR3 protein: CASSGSSYRINSPLHF

D gene: NA
J gene: TRBJ2-3
clone size: NA
V gene: TRBV6-5
CDR3 DNA: TGTGCCAGCGGAGGGGTATTGCGCACAGATACGCAGTATTTT
CDR3 protein: CASGGVLRTDTQYF

D gene: NA
J gene: TRBJ1-1
clone size: NA
V gene: TRBV9
CDR3 DNA: TGTGCCAGCAGCGTAGAGCTGGGACAGAACACTGAAGCTTTCTTT
CDR3 protein: CASSVELGQNTEAFF

D gene: TRBD1
J gene: TRBJ1-2
clone size: NA
V gene: TRBV7-2
CDR3 DNA: TGTGCCAGCAGGCAGGGGGCGGCTAACTATGGCTACACCTTC
CDR3 protein: CASRQGAANYGYTF

D gene: TRBD1
J gene: TRBJ1-1
clone size: NA
V gene: TRBV18
CDR3 DNA: TGTGCCAGCTCACCCGGACAGGGAGCCACTGAAGCTTTCTTT
CDR3 protein: CASSPGQGATEAFF

D gene: NA
J gene: TRBJ1-2
clone size: NA
V gene: TRBV29-1
CDR3 DNA: TGCAGCGTTGAAGGGCCCGGGTCAGGCTACACCTTC
CDR3 protein: CSVEGPGSGYTF

D gene: NA
J gene: TRBJ2-2
clone size: NA
V gene: TRBV18
CDR3 DNA: TGTGCCAGCTCACCTACGTCGATTTTTGCGGCCGAGAACACCGGGGAGCTGTTTTTT
CDR3 protein: CASSPTSIFAAENTGELFF

D gene: TRBD2
J gene: TRBJ2-3
clone size: NA
V gene: TRBV19
CDR3 DNA: TGTGCCAGTAGTTCCTACGCGGGGGGGCCAGATACGCAGTATTTT
CDR3 protein: CASSSYAGGPDTQYF

D gene: TRBD1
J gene: TRBJ1-2
clone size: NA
V gene: TRBV18
CDR3 DNA: TGTGCCAGCTCACCTGGACAGGGATCGGACTATGGCTACACCTTC
CDR3 protein: CASSPGQGSDYGYTF

D gene: TRBD2
J gene: TRBJ2-5
clone size: NA
V gene: TRBV2
CDR3 DNA: TGTGCCAGCAGTGCGGGGTCGGGAGGGCAAGAGACCCAGTACTTC
CDR3 protein: CASSAGSGGQETQYF

D gene: NA
J gene: TRBJ1-2
clone size: once
V gene: TRBV2
CDR3 DNA: TGTGCCAGCACCCCCCGGGGGAATGGCTACACCTTC
CDR3 protein: CASTPRGNGYTF

D gene: TRBD1
J gene: TRBJ2-1
clone size: NA
V gene: TRBV4-3
CDR3 DNA: TGCGCCAGCAGCCAAGATCGGACAGGGGGCGATGAGCAGTTCTTC
CDR3 protein: CASSQDRTGGDEQFF

D gene: NA
J gene: TRBJ2-5
clone size: NA
V gene: TRBV7-9
CDR3 DNA: TGTGCCAGCAGCCCACTAGGGGAGACCCAGTACTTC
CDR3 protein: CASSPLGETQYF

D gene: NA
J gene: TRBJ1-6
clone size: NA
V gene: TRBV7-2
CDR3 DNA: TGTGCCAGCAGCTTATCGGGGGGGGACAATTCACCCCTCCACTTT
CDR3 protein: CASSLSGGDNSPLHF

D gene: NA
J gene: TRBJ2-3
clone size: NA
V gene: TRBV29-1
CDR3 DNA: TGCAGCGTTGCCCCCAGGAGCACAGATACGCAGTATTTT
CDR3 protein: CSVAPRSTDTQYF

D gene: TRBD1
J gene: TRBJ2-2
clone size: NA
V gene: TRBV7-9
CDR3 DNA: TGTGCCAGCAGCCCGCCCGGGACAGGGTCGGTCACCGGGGAGCTGTTTTTT
CDR3 protein: CASSPPGTGSVTGELFF

D gene: TRBD1
J gene: TRBJ2-5
clone size: once
V gene: TRBV7-3
CDR3 DNA: TGTGCCAGCAGCCTTGGGACAGGTAGTAGGGAGACCCAGTACTTC
CDR3 protein: CASSLGTGSRETQYF

D gene: NA
J gene: TRBJ2-7
clone size: NA
V gene: TRBV7-8
CDR3 DNA: TGTGCCAGCAGCCCCAGCAGACTTTACTACGAGCAGTACTTC
CDR3 protein: CASSPSRLYYEQYF

D gene: TRBD2
J gene: TRBJ2-5
clone size: NA
V gene: TRBV27
CDR3 DNA: TGTGCCAGCAGTTTATTTAGCGGGGATCAACAGACCCAGTACTTC
CDR3 protein: CASSLFSGDQQTQYF

D gene: NA
J gene: TRBJ1-6
clone size: few
V gene: TRBV5-8
CDR3 DNA: TGTGCCAGCAGATTCCCTCGAGAAAATTCACCCCTCCACTTT
CDR3 protein: CASRFPRENSPLHF

D gene: TRBD2
J gene: TRBJ2-1
clone size: NA
V gene: TRBV13
CDR3 DNA: TGTGCCAGCAGCCCAAGACTAGCACCGGTCTTC
CDR3 protein: CASSPRLAPVF

D gene: NA
J gene: TRBJ2-1
clone size: NA
V gene: TRBV11-3
CDR3 DNA: TGTGCCAGCAGCTTAGGCCAGGGTACCTACAATGAGCAGTTCTTC
CDR3 protein: CASSLGQGTYNEQFF